Each of the 25 T cell receptor beta chains below was sequenced from the same sample in a study of cytomegalovirus exposure and HLA in healthy donors (dated by TCRdb to the late 2010s). The library was prepared using the immunoSEQ multiplex PCR assay. The multiplex PCR relied on a mix of 60 forward primers for TCR Vbeta segments and 13 reverse primers for TCR Jbeta segments. Not all clones reach the TCRdb copy of this immuneACCESS table, which keeps in-frame sequences only. Checked studies attribute under half of the gap to unresolved V genes and leave the rest unexplained. Across this sample there are about 120,000 clones, with approximately 8% seen only once. 6% to 7.5% of the sample is in the top ten clones. Source material: PBMCs. The origin of the receptors is a woman in her 40s in good health and CMV-seropositive.

This clone was seen a few times. The rearrangement uses TRBV5-1 and TRBJ1-1; the D gene is possibly TRBD1 (6 bases). The CDR3 runs 18 residues. The ends were cut back, 4 bases at V and 0 bases at J, with 22 bases in the middle. In germline, CDR1 is SGHRS, CDR2 YFSETQ. CDR3 bases: TGCGCCAGCAGCAGCTCCGGGGGGGCGCCGATAATGAACACTGAAGCTTTCTTT. Protein sequence: CASSSSGGAPIMNTEAFF.

A remark on this clone: The same CDR3 also results from other DNA sequences found in this sample. The V gene is TRBV30, the J gene TRBJ2-7; 9 nucleotides line up with TRBD1. This CDR3 has 14 amino acids. CDR1 and CDR2 (germline): GTSNPN, SVGIG (reference sequence). V lost 2 bases, J lost 1 base, and 3 bases stayed unmatched. CDR3 protein: CAWSLGTGSYEQYF. The CDR3 region has the DNA TGTGCCTGGAGTTTGGGGACAGGGTCCTACGAGCAGTACTTC. Full variable domain (outside the CDR3, taken from reference TRBV30 and TRBJ2-7): SQTIHQWPATLVQPVGSPLSLECTVEGTSNPNLYWYRQAAGRGLQLLFYSVGIGQISSEVPQNLSASRPQDRQFILSSKKLLLSDSGFYLCAWSLGTGSYEQYFGPGTRLTVT.

The chain has TRBV15 and TRBJ2-5; 9 bases fit TRBD2. V was clipped by 3 bases and J by 3 bases; unmatched bases: 5. In germline, CDR1 is LNHNV, CDR2 YYDKDF (reference sequence). The length of the CDR3 is 15 residues. This chain's CDR3 is CATSRGGTSKETQYF. CDR3 coding DNA: TGTGCCACCAGCAGGGGGGGGACTAGCAAAGAGACCCAGTACTTC.

Only a few counts were recorded for this clone. The chain couples TRBV15 to TRBJ2-5; a possible D gene is TRBD2 (5 bases). The CDR3 is made up of 16 amino acids. The germline V and J ends were trimmed by 0 bases and 2 bases, with 13 bases remaining between them. Germline V CDR1 and CDR2: LNHNV, YYDKDF (reference sequence). The CDR3 region is CATSRDRGSRQETQYF. CDR3 DNA sequence: TGTGCCACCAGCAGAGATAGAGGGTCCCGTCAAGAGACCCAGTACTTC.

There are many counts of this clone. The V call is TRBV4-1, the J call TRBJ2-1, with TRBD2 matching 12 bases. Germline-derived CDR1 and CDR2 are MGHRA and YSYEKL. This CDR3 is built from 15 residues. V shed 6 bases and J 7 bases; nucleotides not matched to a gene: 7. The CDR3 bases are TGCGCCAGCAGTTATCTAGCGGGGGGGCGGAATGAGCAGTTCTTC. Its translation is CASSYLAGGRNEQFF.

This clone was picked up a small number of times. J is TRBJ1-1 and V is TRBV6-1; D gene unclear. The germline V gene encodes CDR1 MNHNS and CDR2 SASEGT. The CDR3 length is 13 residues. V dropped 10 bases and J dropped 0 bases, with 12 bases sitting between them. CDR3 sequence (DNA): TGTGCCATTGACGGGATGATGAACACTGAAGCTTTCTTT. Its protein is CAIDGMMNTEAFF.

This clone was counted between two and nine times. This chain connects TRBV4-1 to TRBJ2-7; TRBD2 aligns across 8 bases. The J segment lost 1 base and the V segment lost 2 bases, leaving 10 bases of the junction unmatched. CDR3 length: 17 residues. Germline values: CDR1 MGHRA, CDR2 YSYEKL. As DNA, the CDR3 is TGCGCCAGCAGCCAACTCCCCCAGCGGGGGCCTTCCTACGAGCAGTACTTC. Its translation: CASSQLPQRGPSYEQYF.

The V call is TRBV5-1, the J call TRBJ2-1, with 7 bases fitting TRBD1. The CDR3 totals 16 residues. Germline trimming cut 0 bases from V and 5 bases from J; bases unmatched to any gene: 8. Germline V CDR1 and CDR2: SGHRS, YFSETQ. In DNA form, the CDR3 reads TGCGCCAGCAGCTTGGGACCCCGACAGGGTGACAATGAGCAGTTCTTC. Translated: CASSLGPRQGDNEQFF.

The V call is TRBV27, the J call TRBJ2-7; D is unresolved. Trimming took off 0 bases at V and 2 bases at J, with 5 bases between the two ends. Germline values: CDR1 MNHEY, CDR2 SMNVEV (reference sequence). This CDR3 has 13 residues. CDR3 coding DNA: TGTGCCAGCAGTTTATCCCCAGCCTACGAGCAGTACTTC. As protein: CASSLSPAYEQYF.

The chain uses TRBV29-1 and TRBJ2-1, with a possible D match to TRBD1 (5 bases). The germline V gene has CDR1 SQVTM and CDR2 ANQGSEA. The V gene lost 2 bases and the J gene lost 9 bases, with 5 bases spanning the gap. CDR3 length: 10 residues. DNA for the CDR3: TGCAGCGTTGAAAGGGGTGAGCAGTTCTTC. Translating gives CSVERGEQFF.

The chain uses TRBV2 and TRBJ2-5; D may be TRBD1 (6 bases). The DNA end is more similar to TRBJ2-7, so the J call may be wrong. The CDR3 runs to 12 residues. Per the germline V gene, CDR1 is SNHLY and CDR2 is FYNNEI. CDR3 sequence: CASRQDSYEQYF. In nucleotides, the CDR3 is TGTGCCAGTCGACAGGATTCCTACGAGCAGTACTTC.

This clone came up a few times. The chain has TRBV19 and TRBJ2-7; perhaps TRBD1 as D (6 bases). Germline-derived CDR1 and CDR2 are LNHDA and SQIVND (reference sequence). The CDR3 has 14 amino acids. The ends were cut back, 4 bases at V and 1 base at J, with 11 bases in the middle. The CDR3 DNA is TGTGCCAGTAGTACCGACAGGCGGTCCTACGAGCAGTACTTC. This sequence encodes CASSTDRRSYEQYF.

This chain links TRBV29-1 with TRBJ2-7; 9 nucleotides align to TRBD2. The trim removed 6 bases at V and 0 bases at J, leaving 3 bases unmatched. The CDR3 has 13 residues. In germline, CDR1 is SQVTM, CDR2 ANQGSEA. The CDR3 DNA sequence: TGCAGCGTAAGCGGGGGGACCTCCTACGAGCAGTACTTC. It translates to CSVSGGTSYEQYF.

This clone was counted between two and nine times. The chain recombines TRBV19 with TRBJ2-2; weak D call: TRBD1 (6 bases). The V gene's germline CDR1 is LNHDA and CDR2 SQIVND (reference sequence). Trimming cost V 9 bases and J 4 bases, with 9 bases left between them. This CDR3 has 12 amino acids. CDR3 protein: CASRDITGELFF. CDR3 coding DNA: TGTGCCAGCCGGGACATCACCGGGGAGCTGTTTTTT.

This clone was counted a few times. V usage is TRBV28 and J usage is TRBJ2-7; D uncertain. V was shortened by 7 bases and J by 6 bases, with 10 bases between the two germline ends. The CDR3 runs to 11 residues. Germline V lookup: CDR1 MDHEN, CDR2 SYDVKM. The CDR3 nucleotides are TGTGCCAGCATGAGGAATCTCGAGCAGTACTTC. Amino acids: CASMRNLEQYF.

The V call is TRBV5-1, the J call TRBJ2-5; no firm D call. The DNA end lines up better with TRBJ2-7; the J call may be wrong. Germline CDR1 is SGHRS and CDR2 is YFSETQ. The CDR3 is 14 residues long. The CDR3 spells CASSLVTLSYEQYF. In nucleotides, the CDR3 is TGCGCCAGCAGCTTGGTGACTCTCTCCTACGAGCAGTACTTC.

The rearrangement links TRBV28 to TRBJ2-7; TRBD1 matches 11 bases. Trimming removed 6 bases from V and 12 bases from J; junction bases left unmatched: 4. Germline V CDR1 and CDR2: MDHEN, SYDVKM. This CDR3 region has 11 residues. The CDR3: CASRSGTGGYF. The CDR3 region has the DNA TGTGCCAGCAGGTCAGGGACAGGGGGGTACTTC.

There are a few counts of this clone. The chain uses TRBV29-1 and TRBJ1-2; D is ambiguous. The CDR3 is 11 residues long. The germline V gene encodes CDR1 SQVTM and CDR2 ANQGSEA. Trimming took 7 bases from V and 8 from J, leaving 14 bases between them. CDR3 in amino acids: CSGSRREGYTF. CDR3 sequence (DNA): TGCAGCGGCAGCCGTCGGGAAGGCTACACCTTC.

The chain combines TRBV28 with TRBJ2-1; D is unclear. Trimming shortened V by 3 bases and J by 0 bases, and 9 bases separated the two germline ends. CDR3 length: 15 amino acids. Germline V gene lookup returns CDR1 MDHEN and CDR2 SYDVKM. CDR3 DNA sequence: TGTGCCAGCAGTTTGGGCTCGAGCTCCTACAATGAGCAGTTCTTC. Residues: CASSLGSSSYNEQFF.

This sequence joins TRBV7-9 and TRBJ1-2; 7 positions match TRBD1. The CDR3 spans 13 residues. Trimming at V came to 5 bases and at J to 7 bases, leaving 7 bases not matched to a gene. CDR1 SEHNR and CDR2 FQNEAQ come from the germline V gene (reference sequence). CDR3 sequence: CASSLQGIGGYTF. As DNA, the CDR3 is TGTGCCAGCAGCCTACAGGGGATTGGTGGCTACACCTTC.

V usage is TRBV5-1 and J usage is TRBJ2-1, with D possibly TRBD2 on 5 matching bases. Germline values: CDR1 SGHRS, CDR2 YFSETQ. The CDR3 length is 15 residues. Trimming shortened V by 0 bases and J by 4 bases, and 11 bases separated the two germline ends. The CDR3, as DNA: TGCGCCAGCAGCTTGGAAGCGGTGGGGTACAATGAGCAGTTCTTC. This encodes CASSLEAVGYNEQFF.

This chain uses TRBV6-5 with TRBJ2-1, with 9 positions matching TRBD1. The CDR3 runs to 14 residues. The junction had 4 bases not matched to a gene; V was cut back by 6 bases and J by 4 bases. Germline V lookup: CDR1 MNHEY, CDR2 SVGAGI. This CDR3 reads CASSGTGSYNEQFF. In DNA, the CDR3 is TGTGCCAGCAGCGGGACAGGGTCATACAATGAGCAGTTCTTC.

V usage is TRBV13 and J usage is TRBJ2-1; 7 bases are shared with TRBD2. The germline V gene encodes CDR1 PRHDT and CDR2 FYEKMQ (reference sequence). The CDR3 extends over 15 amino acids. J gave up 7 bases and V 3 bases, and 9 bases lay outside the gene matches. The chain's CDR3 is CASSLTRNGRNEQFF. CDR3 DNA: TGTGCCAGCAGCTTGACCCGGAACGGGAGGAATGAGCAGTTCTTC. The complete variable domain, with remaining parts taken from reference TRBV13 and TRBJ2-1, reads AAGVIQSPRHLIKEKRETATLKCYPIPRHDTVYWYQQGPGQDPQFLISFYEKMQSDKGSIPDRFSAQQFSDYHSELNMSSLELGDSALYFCASSLTRNGRNEQFFGPGTRLTVL.

This clone was picked up a small number of times. The chain carries TRBV18 and TRBJ1-6; the match to TRBD1 covers 8 bases. The V segment lost 3 bases and the J segment 10 bases; nucleotides outside the gene matches: 8. The CDR3 extends over 15 amino acids. Germline values: CDR1 KGHSH, CDR2 LQKENI. CDR3 region: CASSPTDRVASPLHF. CDR3 in DNA: TGTGCCAGCTCACCTACGGACAGGGTTGCCTCACCCCTCCACTTT.

This chain links TRBV7-9 with TRBJ1-2; D is unclear. Germline V gene lookup returns CDR1 SEHNR and CDR2 FQNEAQ (reference sequence). Trimming left V 0 bases short and J 3 bases short, with 14 bases between. The CDR3 spans 16 residues. Written as DNA, the CDR3 is TGTGCCAGCAGCTTAGCCCGAGGGCCCGAGGACTATGGCTACACCTTC. Its translation: CASSLARGPEDYGYTF.